The TCR beta chain described here comes from a study of identifying expanded T cells in peripheral blood (dated by TCRdb to the late 2010s). Regarding the complete study: Separate aliquots of the same genomic DNA pool were sequenced to produce technical replicates, and four replicates were compared in pairs. Broader findings and caveats from the paper: The authors expected that biological variance in healthy repertoires might rise further over much longer intervals, such as months to years. Between technical replicates the binomial model flagged around 1.2 differentially abundant clones, whereas over about 2 weeks the binomial model flagged about 15 and over approximately 4 weeks roughly 20. Across all healthy donors, variance in clone template counts between roughly 2-week samples was found to increase significantly with total template count. The beta-binomial model significantly reduced the number of clones called differentially abundant and the false-positive rate across all healthy-donor time intervals.

The immunoSEQ Assay, which relies on bias-controlled multiplex PCR amplification of genomic DNA, was used to profile TCRbeta CDR3 regions. In the authors' own workflow: To quantify the absolute abundance of each unique TCRbeta CDR3 region, the sequences were collapsed and filtered. Differential abundance was assessed using a binomial (Fisher-equivalent) model and a beta-binomial model in which time-dependent variance fitted from healthy donors was added. Clones with fewer than 5 combined templates were excluded, and clones with Benjamini-Hochberg FDR below 0.01 were called differentially abundant. In the beta-binomial model, variance was expressed as a function of the total template count across the two samples, in the form v = (b*log(k)+a)^2. TCRdb re-hosts the immuneACCESS table, in-frame sequences only. Its copies lack some clones; in the studies checked, an unresolved V gene accounts for under half of them, and the cause for the rest is not known. D and trimming were read from the DNA, whereas the V and J calls and clone size are those reported in that table. The sample data list about 80,000 clones, and around 84% of these were observed just once. The ten largest account for about 20% of the sample.

Note on this clone: Its binding antigen is unknown. Per-nucleotide qualities are absent, and no much larger clonotype sits a single base away.

Taken from cysteine to phenylalanine, the CDR3 has 18 residues. The sequence is cut down to CDR3 DNA, 54 bases in frame from base 1. A distance of 14 bases separates the germline ends of V and J, which lose 0 bases and 2 bases respectively. No immune events such as infections were documented for the healthy donors during the collection period. To calibrate time-dependent variance in a beta-binomial model of T-cell clone differential abundance, blood repertoires from healthy donors were used as a training cohort. The training cohort was composed of around ten healthy donors, 3 female and 7 male. On average the donors were around 44 years old, and their ages spanned about 29 to 65 years. Whole blood was collected from each healthy donor at three time points spaced two weeks apart and obtained from a commercial supplier. For immunosequencing, genomic DNA was extracted from whole blood that had not been sorted.

The V and J segments used are TRBV23-1 and TRBJ2-6; no confident D gene assignment can be made. TRBV23-1 is known as an ORF, though its function is uncertain. The TCR originated in a person between 18 and 70 years old in good health. Sequenced sample: blood. The CDR3 region: CASSQSGVSVAGANVLTF. The sequenced DNA is TGCGCCAGCAGTCAATCTGGGGTATCCGTGGCTGGGGCCAACGTCCTGACTTTC.